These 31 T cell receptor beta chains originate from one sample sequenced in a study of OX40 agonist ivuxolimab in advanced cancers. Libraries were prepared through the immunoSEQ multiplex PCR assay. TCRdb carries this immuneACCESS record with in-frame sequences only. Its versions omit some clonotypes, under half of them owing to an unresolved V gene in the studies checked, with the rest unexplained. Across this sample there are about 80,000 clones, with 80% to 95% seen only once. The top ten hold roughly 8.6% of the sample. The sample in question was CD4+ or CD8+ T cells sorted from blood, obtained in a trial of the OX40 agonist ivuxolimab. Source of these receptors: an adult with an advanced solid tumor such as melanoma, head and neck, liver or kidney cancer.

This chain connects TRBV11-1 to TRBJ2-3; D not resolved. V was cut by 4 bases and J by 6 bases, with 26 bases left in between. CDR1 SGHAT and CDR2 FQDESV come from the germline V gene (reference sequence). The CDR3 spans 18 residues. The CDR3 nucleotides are TGTGCCAGCAGCTACCCCTCTCCTGACTCATTCACTGGGGATACGCAGTATTTT. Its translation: CASSYPSPDSFTGDTQYF.

The CDR3 DNA is TGTGCCAGCAGCCCACAGGGGGCTGGGGACACTGAAGCTTTCTTT. Translating it yields CASSPQGAGDTEAFF. The chain employs TRBV7-9 and TRBJ1-1; 9 positions match TRBD1. The CDR3 totals 15 residues. J was trimmed by 3 bases and V by 5 bases; bases with no gene match: 7. Germline lookup yields CDR1 SEHNR and CDR2 FQNEAQ (reference sequence).

CDR3 sequence (DNA): TGTGCCAGCAGAGGTAGCGGGGGCTCGCCGTACAATGAGCAGTTCTTC. Protein sequence: CASRGSGGSPYNEQFF. This chain links TRBV5-6 with TRBJ2-1, with TRBD2 identical over 9 bases. In germline, CDR1 is SGHDT, CDR2 YYEEEE. Trimming cost V 5 bases and J 4 bases; bases outside gene matches: 10. The CDR3 runs 16 residues.

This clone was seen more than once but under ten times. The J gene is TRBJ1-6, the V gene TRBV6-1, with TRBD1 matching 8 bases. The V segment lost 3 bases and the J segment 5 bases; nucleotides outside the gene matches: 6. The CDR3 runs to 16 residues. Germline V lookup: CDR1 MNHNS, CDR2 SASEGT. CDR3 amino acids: CASSDHYRGDNSPLHF. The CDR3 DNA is TGTGCCAGCAGTGACCATTACAGGGGGGATAATTCACCCCTCCACTTT.

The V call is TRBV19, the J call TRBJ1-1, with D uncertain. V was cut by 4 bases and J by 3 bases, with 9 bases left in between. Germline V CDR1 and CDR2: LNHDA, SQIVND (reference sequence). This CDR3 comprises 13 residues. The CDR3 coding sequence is TGTGCCAGTAGTACAAGGGTTTACACTGAAGCTTTCTTT. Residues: CASSTRVYTEAFF. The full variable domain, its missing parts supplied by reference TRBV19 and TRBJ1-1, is DGGITQSPKYLFRKEGQNVTLSCEQNLNHDAMYWYRQDPGQGLRLIYYSQIVNDFQKGDIAEGYSVSREKKESFPLTVTSAQKNPTAFYLCASSTRVYTEAFFGQGTRLTVV.

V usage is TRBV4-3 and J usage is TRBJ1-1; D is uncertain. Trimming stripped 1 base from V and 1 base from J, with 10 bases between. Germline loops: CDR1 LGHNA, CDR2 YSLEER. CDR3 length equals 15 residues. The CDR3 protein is CASSQGGLGNTEAFF. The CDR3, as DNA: TGCGCCAGCAGCCAAGGCGGCTTAGGGAACACTGAAGCTTTCTTT.

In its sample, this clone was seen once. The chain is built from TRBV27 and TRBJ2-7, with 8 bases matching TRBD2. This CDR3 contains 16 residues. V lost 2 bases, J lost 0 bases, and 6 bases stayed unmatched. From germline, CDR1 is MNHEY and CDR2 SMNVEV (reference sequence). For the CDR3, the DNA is TGTGCCAGCAGTTTACTATCCGCGGGGGGCTCCTACGAGCAGTACTTC. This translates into CASSLLSAGGSYEQYF.

The CDR3 bases are TGCAGCGGAACCGGGACTAGCGCCGCTAGCACAGATACGCAGTATTTT. Amino acid sequence: CSGTGTSAASTDTQYF. This chain connects TRBV29-1 to TRBJ2-3; 10 bases fit TRBD2. This CDR3 is built from 16 residues. The V segment lost 7 bases and the J segment 0 bases; nucleotides outside the gene matches: 10. CDR1 and CDR2 from the germline V gene are SQVTM and ANQGSEA.

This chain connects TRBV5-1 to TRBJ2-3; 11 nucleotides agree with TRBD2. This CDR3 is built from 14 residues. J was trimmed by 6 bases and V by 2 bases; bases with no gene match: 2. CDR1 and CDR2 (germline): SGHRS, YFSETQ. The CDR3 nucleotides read TGCGCCAGCAGCTTTAGCGGGGGGGCTGATACGCAGTATTTT. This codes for CASSFSGGADTQYF.

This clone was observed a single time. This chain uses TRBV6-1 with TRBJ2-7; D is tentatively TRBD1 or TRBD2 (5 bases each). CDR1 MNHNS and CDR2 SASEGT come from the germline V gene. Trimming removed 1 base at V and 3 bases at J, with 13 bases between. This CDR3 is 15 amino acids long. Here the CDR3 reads CASSEDGTPYYEQYF. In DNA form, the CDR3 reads TGTGCCAGCAGTGAAGACGGGACCCCCTACTACGAGCAGTACTTC.

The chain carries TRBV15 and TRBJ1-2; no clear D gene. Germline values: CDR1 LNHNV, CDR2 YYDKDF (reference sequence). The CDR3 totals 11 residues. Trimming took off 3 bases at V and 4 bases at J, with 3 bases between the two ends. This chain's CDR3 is CATSSLYGYTF. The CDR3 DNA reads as TGTGCCACCAGCAGCCTCTATGGCTACACCTTC. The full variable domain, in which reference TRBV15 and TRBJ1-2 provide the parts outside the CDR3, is DAMVIQNPRYQVTQFGKPVTLSCSQTLNHNVMYWYQQKSSQAPKLLFHYYDKDFNNEADTPDNFQSRRPNTSFCFLDIRSPGLGDTAMYLCATSSLYGYTFGSGTRLTVV.

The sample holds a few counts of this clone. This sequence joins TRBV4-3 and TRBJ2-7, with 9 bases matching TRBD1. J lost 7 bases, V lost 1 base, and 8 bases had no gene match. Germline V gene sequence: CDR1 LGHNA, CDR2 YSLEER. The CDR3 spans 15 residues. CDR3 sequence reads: CASSQGTGVAEEQYF. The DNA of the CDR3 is TGCGCCAGCAGCCAAGGGACAGGGGTAGCGGAAGAGCAGTACTTC.

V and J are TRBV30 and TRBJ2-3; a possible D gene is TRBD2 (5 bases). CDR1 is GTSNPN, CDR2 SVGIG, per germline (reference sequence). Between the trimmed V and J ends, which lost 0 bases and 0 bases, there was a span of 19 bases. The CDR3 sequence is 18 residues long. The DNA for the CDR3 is TGTGCCTGGAGTGTAAGGTCTCTAGCAGATCTTAGCACAGATACGCAGTATTTT. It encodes CAWSVRSLADLSTDTQYF. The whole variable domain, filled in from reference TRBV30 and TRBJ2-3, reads SQTIHQWPATLVQPVGSPLSLECTVEGTSNPNLYWYRQAAGRGLQLLFYSVGIGQISSEVPQNLSASRPQDRQFILSSKKLLLSDSGFYLCAWSVRSLADLSTDTQYFGPGTRLTVL.

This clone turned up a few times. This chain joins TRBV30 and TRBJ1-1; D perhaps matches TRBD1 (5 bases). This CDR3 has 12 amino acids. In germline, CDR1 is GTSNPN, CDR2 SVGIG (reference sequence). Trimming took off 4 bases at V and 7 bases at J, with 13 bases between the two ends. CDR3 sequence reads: CAWTQGPNEAFF. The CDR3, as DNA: TGTGCCTGGACTCAGGGACCTAATGAAGCTTTCTTT.

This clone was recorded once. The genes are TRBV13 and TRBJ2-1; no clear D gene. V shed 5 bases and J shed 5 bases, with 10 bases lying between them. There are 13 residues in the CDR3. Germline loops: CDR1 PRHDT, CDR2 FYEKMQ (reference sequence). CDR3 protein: CASSPLTDNEQFF. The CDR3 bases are TGTGCCAGCAGCCCACTTACCGACAATGAGCAGTTCTTC.

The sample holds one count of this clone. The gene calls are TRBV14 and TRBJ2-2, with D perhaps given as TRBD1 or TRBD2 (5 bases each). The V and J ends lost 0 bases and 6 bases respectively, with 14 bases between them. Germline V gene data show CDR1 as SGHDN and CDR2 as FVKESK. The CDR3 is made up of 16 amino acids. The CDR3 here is CASSQDTRAGAGELFF. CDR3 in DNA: TGTGCCAGCAGCCAAGACACCAGGGCCGGGGCCGGGGAGCTGTTTTTT.

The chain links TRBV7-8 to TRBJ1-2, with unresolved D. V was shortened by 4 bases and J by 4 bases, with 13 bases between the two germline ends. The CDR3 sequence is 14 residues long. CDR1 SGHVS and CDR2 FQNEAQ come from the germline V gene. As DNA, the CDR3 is TGTGCCAGCAGCTCTTATAGTTCCCTCTATGGCTACACCTTC. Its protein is CASSSYSSLYGYTF.

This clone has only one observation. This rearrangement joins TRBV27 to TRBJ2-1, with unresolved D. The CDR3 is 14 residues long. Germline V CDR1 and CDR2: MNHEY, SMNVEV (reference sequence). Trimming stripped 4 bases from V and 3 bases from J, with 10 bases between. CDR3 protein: CASSSLGGYNEQFF. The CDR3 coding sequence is TGTGCCAGCAGTTCCCTGGGCGGCTACAATGAGCAGTTCTTC.

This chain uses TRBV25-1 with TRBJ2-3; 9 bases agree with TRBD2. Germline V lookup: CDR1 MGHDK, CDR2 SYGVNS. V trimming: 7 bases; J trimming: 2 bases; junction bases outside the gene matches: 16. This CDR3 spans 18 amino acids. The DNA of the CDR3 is TGTGCCAGCACCGGAGGGCGGGGGGGTTCTTTCGACACAGATACGCAGTATTTT. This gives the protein CASTGGRGGSFDTDTQYF.

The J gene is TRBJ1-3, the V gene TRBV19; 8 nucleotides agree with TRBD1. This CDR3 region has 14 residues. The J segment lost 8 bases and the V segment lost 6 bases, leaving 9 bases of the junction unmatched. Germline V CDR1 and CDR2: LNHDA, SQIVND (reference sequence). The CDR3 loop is CASRRDRLPDTIYF. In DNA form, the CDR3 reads TGTGCCAGTAGGAGGGACAGGCTCCCGGACACCATATATTTT.

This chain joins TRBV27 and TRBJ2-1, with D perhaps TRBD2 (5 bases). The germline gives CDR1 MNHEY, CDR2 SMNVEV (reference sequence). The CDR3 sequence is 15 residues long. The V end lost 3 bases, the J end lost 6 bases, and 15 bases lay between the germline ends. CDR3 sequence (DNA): TGTGCCAGCAGTTTCGGCGGGTACAGTCCCAATGAGCAGTTCTTC. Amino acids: CASSFGGYSPNEQFF.

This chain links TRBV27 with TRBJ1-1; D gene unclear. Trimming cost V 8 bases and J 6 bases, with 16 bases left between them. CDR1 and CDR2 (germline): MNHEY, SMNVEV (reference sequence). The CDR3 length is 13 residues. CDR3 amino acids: CASSPGVASEAFF. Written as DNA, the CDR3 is TGTGCCAGCTCCCCCGGGGTCGCCTCTGAAGCTTTCTTT.

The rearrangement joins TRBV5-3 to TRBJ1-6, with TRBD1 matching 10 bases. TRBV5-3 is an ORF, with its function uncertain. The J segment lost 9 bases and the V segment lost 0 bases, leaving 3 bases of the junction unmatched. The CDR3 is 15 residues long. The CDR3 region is CARSLGDRGSSPLHF. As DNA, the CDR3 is TGTGCCAGAAGCTTGGGGGACAGGGGAAGTTCACCCCTCCACTTT.

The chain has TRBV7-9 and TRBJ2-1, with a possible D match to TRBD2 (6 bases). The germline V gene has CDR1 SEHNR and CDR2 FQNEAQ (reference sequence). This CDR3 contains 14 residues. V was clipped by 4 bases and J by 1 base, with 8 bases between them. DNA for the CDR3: TGTGCCAGCAGCTCGGGGGTTTCCTACAATGAGCAGTTCTTC. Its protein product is CASSSGVSYNEQFF.

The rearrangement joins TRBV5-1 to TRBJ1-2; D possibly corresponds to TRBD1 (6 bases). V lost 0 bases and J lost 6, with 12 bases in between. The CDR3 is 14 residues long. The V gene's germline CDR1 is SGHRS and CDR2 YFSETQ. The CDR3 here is CASSLEQGVDGYTF. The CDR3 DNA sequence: TGCGCCAGCAGCTTGGAACAGGGTGTAGATGGCTACACCTTC.

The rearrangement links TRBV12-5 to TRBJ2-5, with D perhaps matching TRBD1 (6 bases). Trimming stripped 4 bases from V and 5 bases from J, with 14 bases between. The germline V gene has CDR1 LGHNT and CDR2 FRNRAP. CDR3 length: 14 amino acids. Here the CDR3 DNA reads TGTGCTAGTGGTTACCTAGGGGGAAGGGAGACCCAGTACTTC. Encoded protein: CASGYLGGRETQYF.

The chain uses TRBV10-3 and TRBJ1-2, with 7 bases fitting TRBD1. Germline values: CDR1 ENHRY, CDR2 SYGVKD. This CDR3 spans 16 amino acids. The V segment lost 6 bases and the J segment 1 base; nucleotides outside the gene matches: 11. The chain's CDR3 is CAIRDPSGGGNYGYTF. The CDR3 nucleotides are TGTGCCATCAGGGACCCCTCAGGGGGTGGTAACTATGGCTACACCTTC.

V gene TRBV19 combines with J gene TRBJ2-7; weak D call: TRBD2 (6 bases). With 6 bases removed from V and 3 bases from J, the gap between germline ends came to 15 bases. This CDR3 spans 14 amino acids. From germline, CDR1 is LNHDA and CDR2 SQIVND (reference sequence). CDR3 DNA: TGTGCCAGTAGCAAAACCTCGGGGGTCTACGAGCAGTACTTC. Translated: CASSKTSGVYEQYF.

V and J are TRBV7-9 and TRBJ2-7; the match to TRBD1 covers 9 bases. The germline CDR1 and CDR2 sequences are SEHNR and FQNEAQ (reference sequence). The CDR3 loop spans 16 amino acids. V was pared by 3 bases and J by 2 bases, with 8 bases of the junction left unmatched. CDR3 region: CASSLVPGQGAYEQYF. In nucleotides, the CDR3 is TGTGCCAGCAGCTTGGTACCGGGACAGGGAGCCTACGAGCAGTACTTC.

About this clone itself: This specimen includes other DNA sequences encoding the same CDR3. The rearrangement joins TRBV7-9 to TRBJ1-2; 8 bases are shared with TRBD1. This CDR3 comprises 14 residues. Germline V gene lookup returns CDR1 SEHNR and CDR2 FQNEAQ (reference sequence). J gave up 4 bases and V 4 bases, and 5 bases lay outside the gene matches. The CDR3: CASSSGQGLYGYTF. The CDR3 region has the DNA TGTGCCAGCAGCTCAGGACAGGGTCTCTATGGCTACACCTTC. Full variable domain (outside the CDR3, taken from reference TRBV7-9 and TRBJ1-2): DTGVSQNPRHKITKRGQNVTFRCDPISEHNRLYWYRQTLGQGPEFLTYFQNEAQLEKSRLLSDRFSAERPKGSFSTLEIQRTEQGDSAMYLCASSSGQGLYGYTFGSGTRLTVV.

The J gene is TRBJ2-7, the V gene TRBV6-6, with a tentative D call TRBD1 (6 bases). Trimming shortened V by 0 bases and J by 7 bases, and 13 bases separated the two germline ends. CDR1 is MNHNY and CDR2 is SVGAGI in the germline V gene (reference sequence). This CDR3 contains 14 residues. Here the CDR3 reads CASSYSEQTGEQYF. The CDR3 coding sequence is TGTGCCAGCAGTTACTCGGAACAGACAGGAGAGCAGTACTTC.